The 6 T cell receptor beta chains below all came from one sample that was sequenced in a study of T cell responses to AZD1222 COVID-19 vaccine. Using immunoSEQ multiplex PCR, the repertoire was profiled, and TCRdb retains in-frame clones only, with some absent. The profile shows roughly 110,000 clones, roughly 87% of them singletons. The sample consisted of peripheral blood, taken 28 days after the second AZD1222 dose. All receptors come from an adult who received the AZD1222 COVID-19 vaccine.

This clone was counted a single time. V and J are TRBV7-9 and TRBJ1-5, with 8 bases identical to TRBD1. Germline CDR1 reads SEHNR; CDR2 reads FQNEAQ (reference sequence). V trimming: 2 bases; J trimming: 7 bases; junction bases outside the gene matches: 7. CDR3 size: 15 residues. The CDR3 bases are TGTGCCAGCAGCTTATCGGCAGGGGGCGGGCAGCCCCAGCATTTT. Its protein product is CASSLSAGGGQPQHF.

This clone was detected once. The chain joins TRBV7-8 to TRBJ1-2; D is ambiguous. Trimming took off 0 bases at V and 4 bases at J, with 6 bases between the two ends. Germline-derived CDR1 and CDR2 are SGHVS and FQNEAQ. This CDR3 has 13 amino acids. This CDR3 reads CASSLAEGYGYTF. The CDR3 region has the DNA TGTGCCAGCAGCTTAGCGGAGGGCTATGGCTACACCTTC.

The sample holds a few counts of this clone. V and J are TRBV18 and TRBJ1-4; TRBD1 matches at 8 bases. The J segment lost 5 bases and the V segment lost 4 bases, leaving 0 bases of the junction unmatched. CDR1 and CDR2 from the germline V gene are KGHSH and LQKENI. The CDR3 runs 13 residues. As DNA, the CDR3 is TGTGCCAGCTCACGACAGGGGAATGAAAAACTGTTTTTT. This sequence encodes CASSRQGNEKLFF.

The sample holds one count of this clone. The J gene is TRBJ2-3, the V gene TRBV5-6, with 11 bases identical to TRBD2. The CDR3 has 16 residues. Germline-derived CDR1 and CDR2 are SGHDT and YYEEEE. J gave up 4 bases and V 4 bases, and 8 bases lay outside the gene matches. The chain's CDR3 is CASSRTSGSSADTQYF. CDR3 DNA sequence: TGTGCCAGCAGCCGGACTAGCGGGTCCAGTGCAGATACGCAGTATTTT.

Concerning this clone itself: An end of the junction does not agree with germline; a read error may underlie this. The chain couples TRBV30 to TRBJ2-3; TRBD2 matches at 16 bases. There are 13 residues in the CDR3. CDR1 and CDR2 (germline): GTSNPN, SVGIG (reference sequence). CDR3 sequence reads: CAWDDGTSGGVTF. The CDR3 nucleotides are TGTGCCTGGGACGACGGGACTAGCGGGGGGGTCACCTTT.

Concerning this clone itself: Other DNA sequences in the same sample also yield this CDR3. J is TRBJ1-1 and V is TRBV11-3; D ambiguous. Germline CDR1 and CDR2: SGHNT and YENEEA. Trimming cost V 1 base and J 1 base, with 4 bases left between them. CDR3 length: 13 residues. The CDR3 DNA reads TGTGCCAGCAGCTTAGGGCGGAACACTGAAGCTTTCTTT. Translating gives CASSLGRNTEAFF.